The clone carrying this TCR beta chain was detected many times. This sample was included in a study of T cells in Graves' hyperthyroidism and ophthalmopathy. Germline V gene sequence: CDR1 SNHLY, CDR2 FYNNEI. CDR3 length: 16 amino acids. Trimming cost V 6 bases and J 3 bases; bases outside gene matches: 11. Regions amplified from RNA transcripts were the TCR beta CDR3 regions. HTBI primers were the set used in a first-round RT-PCR of the TCR CDR3. In TCRdb, the multiplex PCR reads were re-called with MiXCR into one record per CDR3 protein. The table has around 290,000 distinct CDR3 sequences, 12% to 15% seen once; the top ten hold 7% to 9.5%. Patients showing uncontrolled infection, other autoimmune disease, pregnancy or lactation were ineligible.

The chain has TRBV2 and TRBJ2-5, with 9 bases aligning to TRBD1. Sample: blood. The sequence was collected from a middle-aged woman with Graves' hyperthyroidism. The CDR3 coding sequence is TGTGCCAGCAGAGTCAGGACAGGGGTGAATGAAGAGACCCAGTACTTC. Amino acid sequence: CASRVRTGVNEETQYF. The full variable domain, its missing parts supplied by reference TRBV2 and TRBJ2-5, is EPEVTQTPSHQVTQMGQEVILRCVPISNHLYFYWYRQILGQKVEFLVSFYNNEISEKSEIFDDQFSVERPDGSNFTLKIRSTKLEDSAMYFCASRVRTGVNEETQYFGPGTRLLVL.